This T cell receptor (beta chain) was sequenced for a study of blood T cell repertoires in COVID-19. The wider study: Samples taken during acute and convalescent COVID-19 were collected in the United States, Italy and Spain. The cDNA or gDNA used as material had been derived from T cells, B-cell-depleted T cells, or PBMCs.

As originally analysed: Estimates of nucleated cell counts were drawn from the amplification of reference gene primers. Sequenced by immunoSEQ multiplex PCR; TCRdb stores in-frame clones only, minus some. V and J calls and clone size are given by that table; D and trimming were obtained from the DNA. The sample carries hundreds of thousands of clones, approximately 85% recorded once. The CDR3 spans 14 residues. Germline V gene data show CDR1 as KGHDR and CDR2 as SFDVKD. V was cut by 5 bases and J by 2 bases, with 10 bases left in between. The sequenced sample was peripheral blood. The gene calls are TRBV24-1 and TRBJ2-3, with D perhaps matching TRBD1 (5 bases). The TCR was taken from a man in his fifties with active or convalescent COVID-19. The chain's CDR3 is CATSGGSYTDTQYF. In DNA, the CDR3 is TGTGCCACCAGTGGGGGCTCCTACACAGATACGCAGTATTTT.